This TCR beta chain was sequenced in a study of T cell clonality in common variable immunodeficiency. Findings and limits, study-wide: Fewer TCRbeta clones were shared among CVID subjects than controls. Patient heterogeneity in the CVID cohort limited correlations between repertoire features and clinical complications.

Sequencing was performed with immunoSEQ multiplex PCR; in TCRdb, only in-frame clones are kept and a portion is missing. Recorded here are 30,000 to 45,000 clones, none singletons. Each donor provided roughly 4.5 to 8 ml of heparinized whole blood. This clone was picked up many times. The antigen remains unidentified. The clonotype was recovered from a person aged 18-70 years in good health. Sequenced: peripheral blood mononuclear cells.

The CDR3 reads CASSKSGENTGELFF. CDR3 bases read: TGTGCCAGCAGCAAGTCGGGGGAGAACACCGGGGAG. The rearrangement joins TRBV6-4 to TRBJ2-2, with a tentative D call TRBD2 (6 bases). The read halts 3 residues ahead of the CDR3 end, with the missing end drawn from the germline J gene. Looked up from germline, CDR1 is MRHNA and CDR2 is SNTAGT. The V and J ends lost 6 bases and 1 base respectively, with 12 bases between them. There are 15 residues in the CDR3.